This TCR beta chain was recovered during a study of T cell clonality in common variable immunodeficiency. Donors gave 5 to 8 ml heparinized peripheral whole blood. After removal of 6 bases from V and 3 bases from J, the junction contained 8 bases not matched to a gene. Germline V lookup: CDR1 SGHRS, CDR2 YFSETQ. This CDR3 contains 15 residues. Measured with immunoSEQ multiplex PCR; TCRdb has only the in-frame clones, and not every one. Reported are around 55,000 clones, none seen only once; the ten largest carry about 1.8%. This clone was counted many times. Read sequence stops 3 residues before the CDR3 end, and the germline J gene provides the missing end.

The source is a person between 18 and 75 years old in good health. Sequences were obtained from peripheral blood mononuclear cells. The chain links TRBV5-1 to TRBJ2-5; 10 positions agree with TRBD1. The DNA read from the CDR3 is TGCGCCAGCACCTGGGGGGGACAGGGGAAAGAGACC. It yields the protein CASTWGGQGKET. The complete CDR3 protein is CASTWGGQGKETQYF.